Below, 3 T cell receptor beta chains from the same sample are listed, as sequenced in a study of T-cell reconstitution after alpha-beta-depleted transplantation in children. Preparation of the TCRbeta library was carried out with unique molecular identifiers. TCRdb reprocessed the PCR reads via MiXCR and lists one record per CDR3 protein. This table has about 440,000 distinct CDR3 sequences, around two fifths appearing once. The material sequenced was PBMCs, taken before TCRalphabeta/CD19-depleted stem cell transplant. These receptors originate from a girl aged 2 to 9 with aplastic anemia, due to receive a stem cell transplant.

The chain has TRBV7-3 and TRBJ2-2; TRBD1 might be the D (6 bases). The CDR3 has 16 amino acids. V dropped 1 base and J dropped 0 bases, with 9 bases sitting between them. Germline V gene sequence: CDR1 SGHTA, CDR2 FQGTGA. CDR3 DNA: TGTGCCAGCAGCTTAAGTGGGACAACGAACACCGGGGAGCTGTTTTTT. Protein sequence: CASSLSGTTNTGELFF.

This CDR3 is CASRPSGETETQYF. The CDR3 region has the DNA TGTGCCAGCAGACCTAGCGGGGAGACCGAGACCCAGTACTTC. V is TRBV28 and J is TRBJ2-5, with TRBD2 matching 9 bases. Trimming at V came to 6 bases and at J to 5 bases, leaving 7 bases not matched to a gene. CDR3 length: 14 amino acids. Germline-derived CDR1 and CDR2 are MDHEN and SYDVKM.

The V call is TRBV20-1, the J call TRBJ1-5; D ambiguous. CDR1 is DFQATT and CDR2 is SNEGSKA in the germline V gene (reference sequence). Between the trimmed V and J ends, which lost 3 bases and 4 bases, there was a span of 10 bases. The CDR3 has 13 residues. In nucleotides, the CDR3 is TGCAGTGCTAGTTCGGGGTATAATCAGCCCCAGCATTTT. As protein: CSASSGYNQPQHF.